This T cell receptor (beta chain) was identified in a study of T cell changes during pregnancy in multiple sclerosis. Germline V lookup: CDR1 SEHNR, CDR2 FQNEAQ (reference sequence). The J segment lost 1 base and the V segment lost 5 bases, leaving 10 bases of the junction unmatched. The CDR3 runs to 16 residues. Data came from immunoSEQ multiplex PCR; TCRdb stores just in-frame clones and leaves some out. The repertoire consists of fewer than 95,000 clones, with approximately 90% occurring once and the leading ten covering 1.6%. The chain employs TRBV7-9 and TRBJ1-1; 7 nucleotides agree with TRBD1. Sequences were derived from peripheral blood, sampled in the first trimester of pregnancy. The clonotype was recovered from a female donor in good health, enrolled as a control in a pregnancy study. In DNA, the CDR3 is TGTGCCAGCAGCCCTGGGACAGCCCGGGGGAACACTGAAGCTTTCTTT. Translated, it gives CASSPGTARGNTEAFF. The whole variable domain, filled in from reference TRBV7-9 and TRBJ1-1, reads DTGVSQNPRHKITKRGQNVTFRCDPISEHNRLYWYRQTLGQGPEFLTYFQNEAQLEKSRLLSDRFSAERPKGSFSTLEIQRTEQGDSAMYLCASSPGTARGNTEAFFGQGTRLTVV.